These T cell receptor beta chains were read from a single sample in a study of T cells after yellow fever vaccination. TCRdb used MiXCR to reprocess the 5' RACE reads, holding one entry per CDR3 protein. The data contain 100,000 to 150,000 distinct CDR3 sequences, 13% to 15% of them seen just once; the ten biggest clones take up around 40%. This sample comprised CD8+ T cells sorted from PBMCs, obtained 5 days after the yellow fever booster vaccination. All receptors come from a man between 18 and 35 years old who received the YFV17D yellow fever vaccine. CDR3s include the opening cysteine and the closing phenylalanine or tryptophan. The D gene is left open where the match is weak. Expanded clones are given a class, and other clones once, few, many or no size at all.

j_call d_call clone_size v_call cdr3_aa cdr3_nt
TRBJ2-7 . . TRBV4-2 CASRVQGSSYEQYF TGTGCCAGCAGAGTGCAGGGGAGCTCCTACGAGCAGTACTTC
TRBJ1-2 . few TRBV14 CASGLGGAYTF TGTGCCAGCGGCCTGGGGGGGGCCTACACCTTC
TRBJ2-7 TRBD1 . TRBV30 CAWSPTPGQGSYEQYF TGTGCCTGGAGTCCCACCCCGGGACAGGGTTCCTACGAGCAGTACTTC
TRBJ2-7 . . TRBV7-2 CASSLPEQYF TGTGCCAGCAGCTTACCTGAGCAGTACTTC
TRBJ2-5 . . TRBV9 CASSHPLGQGETQYF TGTGCCAGCAGTCACCCGCTTGGGCAGGGGGAGACCCAGTACTTC
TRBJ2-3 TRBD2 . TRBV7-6 CASSPRRVAGATDTQYF TGTGCCAGCAGCCCAAGAAGGGTAGCGGGGGCCACAGATACGCAGTATTTT
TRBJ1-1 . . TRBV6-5 CASSYQGNGEAFF TGTGCCAGCAGTTACCAGGGGAACGGCGAAGCTTTCTTT
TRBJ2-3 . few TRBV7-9 CASSLVGPGADTQYF TGTGCCAGCAGCTTAGTGGGGCCGGGAGCAGATACGCAGTATTTT
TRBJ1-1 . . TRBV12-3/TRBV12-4 CASSYNDRITEAFF TGTGCCAGCAGCTACAACGACAGGATCACTGAAGCTTTCTTT
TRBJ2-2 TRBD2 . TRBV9 CASSRRVAGGTGELFF TGTGCCAGCAGCCGTAGGGTAGCGGGGGGCACCGGGGAGCTGTTTTTT
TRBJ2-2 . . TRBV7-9 CASGGYDTGELFF TGTGCCAGCGGGGGGTACGACACCGGGGAGCTGTTTTTT
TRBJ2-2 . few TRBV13 CASSFTQGTDTGELFF TGTGCCAGCAGCTTCACCCAGGGTACGGACACCGGGGAGCTGTTTTTT
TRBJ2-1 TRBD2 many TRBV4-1 CASSQSGLAANEQFF TGCGCCAGCAGCCAATCGGGACTAGCGGCCAATGAGCAGTTCTTC
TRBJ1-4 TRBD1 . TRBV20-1 CSARGGQGEEKLFF TGCAGTGCTAGAGGGGGACAGGGGGAAGAAAAACTGTTTTTT
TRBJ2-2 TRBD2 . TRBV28 CATQRLAANTGELFF TGTGCCACTCAGAGACTAGCGGCTAACACCGGGGAGCTGTTTTTT
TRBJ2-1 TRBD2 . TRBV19 CASSIGKTSGYNEQFF TGTGCCAGTAGTATAGGTAAGACTAGCGGTTACAATGAGCAGTTCTTC
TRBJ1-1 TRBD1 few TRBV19 CATLDRGMAEAFF TGTGCCACCCTTGACAGGGGGATGGCTGAAGCTTTCTTT